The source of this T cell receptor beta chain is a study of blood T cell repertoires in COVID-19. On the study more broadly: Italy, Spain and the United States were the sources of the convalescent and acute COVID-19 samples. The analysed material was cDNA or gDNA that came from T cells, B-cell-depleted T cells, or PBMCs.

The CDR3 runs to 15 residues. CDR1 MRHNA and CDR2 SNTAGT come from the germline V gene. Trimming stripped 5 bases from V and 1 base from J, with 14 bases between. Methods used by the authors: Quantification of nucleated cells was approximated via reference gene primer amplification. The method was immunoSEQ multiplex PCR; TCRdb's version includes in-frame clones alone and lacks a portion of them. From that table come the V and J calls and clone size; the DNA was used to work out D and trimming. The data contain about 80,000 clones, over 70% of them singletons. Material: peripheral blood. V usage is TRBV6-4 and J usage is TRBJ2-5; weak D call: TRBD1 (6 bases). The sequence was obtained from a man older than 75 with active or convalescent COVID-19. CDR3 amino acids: CASSLSQGPQETQYF. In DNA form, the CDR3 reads TGTGCCAGCAGTCTTTCCCAGGGGCCCCAAGAGACCCAGTACTTC.